The sequence of this T cell receptor beta chain was determined in a study of early T cells in non-severe SARS-CoV-2 infection. Looking at the study overall: Alpha and beta chains were unpaired, from unsorted whole-blood bulk RNA.

Germline assignment: CDR1 ENHRY and CDR2 SYGVKD. Deletions cut 5 bases from V and 5 bases from J, with 10 bases between. The CDR3 is 12 amino acids. Each single cDNA molecule received a unique molecular identifier. TCRdb fed the 5' RACE reads into MiXCR, producing one record per CDR3 protein. The profile shows about 70,000 distinct CDR3 sequences, about 14% of them singletons. The gene calls are TRBV10-3 and TRBJ2-7; no clear D gene. The sequence came from an adult who was a healthcare worker with PCR-confirmed SARS-CoV-2 infection or an uninfected control (not recorded which). The sequencing here drew on whole blood, taken at baseline. The CDR3 sequence is CAISPNADEQYF. DNA of the CDR3: TGTGCCATCAGTCCTAACGCTGACGAGCAGTACTTC.